The 13 T cell receptor beta chains reported below all come from one sample, sequenced in a study of CD8+ T cells in alopecia areata. cDNA serving as the sequencing template came from extracted, reverse transcribed RNA. Profiling relied on immunoSEQ multiplex PCR, and the TCRdb table lists in-frame clones only, not all of them. This sample has about 74,000 clones, with about 30% found just once. Treatment noted: oral pan-JAK inhibitor, 5-10 mg twice daily. Sequences were derived from CD8+ T cells sorted from blood, sampled at week 4, from a patient treated with tofacitinib. These receptors were obtained from a human donor with alopecia areata.

This clone was detected a few times. The rearrangement joins TRBV9 to TRBJ2-5; 12 bases line up with TRBD2. The CDR3 extends over 15 amino acids. Germline lookup yields CDR1 SGDLS and CDR2 YYNGEE. The ends lost 4 bases at V and 2 bases at J; junction bases unmatched: 3. CDR3 sequence: CASSPGLAGQETQYF. DNA of the CDR3: TGTGCCAGCAGCCCCGGACTAGCGGGACAAGAGACCCAGTACTTC.

This chain uses TRBV29-1 with TRBJ2-7; the D gene is possibly TRBD1 (6 bases). CDR1 is SQVTM, CDR2 ANQGSEA, per germline. Trimming stripped 6 bases from V and 0 bases from J, with 12 bases between. This CDR3 contains 13 residues. This CDR3 reads CSVEAGDSYEQYF. CDR3 in DNA: TGCAGCGTGGAGGCAGGGGACTCCTACGAGCAGTACTTC.

This clone was seen a handful of times. This chain's CDR3 is CASIKDREGGYGYTF. In DNA, the CDR3 is TGTGCCAGCATTAAGGACAGGGAAGGTGGCTATGGCTACACCTTC. J is TRBJ1-2 and V is TRBV13; 8 nucleotides match TRBD1. Germline CDR1 reads PRHDT; CDR2 reads FYEKMQ (reference sequence). The CDR3 covers 15 residues. Germline trimming cut 7 bases from V and 4 bases from J; bases unmatched to any gene: 11.

The genes are TRBV2 and TRBJ2-1, with TRBD2 matching 14 bases. Germline CDR1 and CDR2: SNHLY and FYNNEI. CDR3 length: 16 amino acids. Trimming cost V 7 bases and J 8 bases; bases outside gene matches: 10. The CDR3 DNA reads TGTGCCAGCAAGACGACTAGCGGGAGGGATCGGGATGAGCAGTTCTTC. Translated: CASKTTSGRDRDEQFF.

V and J are TRBV9 and TRBJ1-1; D is unclear. Trimming cost V 2 bases and J 3 bases, with 8 bases left between them. Germline CDR1 reads SGDLS; CDR2 reads YYNGEE. The CDR3 is 13 amino acids. CDR3 amino acids: CASSVGKYTEAFF. The CDR3 DNA reads as TGTGCCAGCAGCGTGGGGAAGTACACTGAAGCTTTCTTT.

This clone appeared a few times. The chain recombines TRBV11-2 with TRBJ1-3; unclear D gene. The germline V and J ends were trimmed by 2 bases and 13 bases, with 15 bases remaining between them. The CDR3 contains 13 residues. CDR1 and CDR2 (germline): SGHAT, FQNNGV. CDR3 DNA: TGTGCCAGCAGCTTAAGTGTCCGGCGGGAGATATATTTT. Amino acid sequence: CASSLSVRREIYF.

The chain employs TRBV9 and TRBJ1-2; weak D call: TRBD1 (5 bases). Germline CDR1 is SGDLS and CDR2 is YYNGEE. Trimming stripped 3 bases from V and 4 bases from J, with 10 bases between. This CDR3 region has 13 residues. This CDR3 is CASSGTGAYGYTF. The CDR3 region has the DNA TGTGCCAGCAGCGGAACCGGGGCCTATGGCTACACCTTC.

The genes are TRBV5-1 and TRBJ1-2; a possible D gene is TRBD1 (5 bases). The CDR3 spans 15 residues. CDR1 SGHRS and CDR2 YFSETQ come from the germline V gene. V shed 1 base and J shed 3 bases, with 13 bases lying between them. The CDR3 sequence: CASSLTGGVYYGYTF. Here the CDR3 DNA reads TGCGCCAGCAGCTTGACAGGAGGGGTTTACTATGGCTACACCTTC.

The chain couples TRBV27 to TRBJ2-7; D possibly uses TRBD1 or TRBD2 (5 bases each). Germline V CDR1 and CDR2: MNHEY, SMNVEV (reference sequence). Between the trimmed V and J ends, which lost 5 bases and 10 bases, there was a span of 15 bases. CDR3 length: 12 amino acids. CDR3 nucleotide sequence: TGTGCCAGCAGTCCGAGGGGCGGGCCACAGTACTTC. It specifies CASSPRGGPQYF.

This clone was seen a few times. The chain uses TRBV30 and TRBJ2-7, with D uncertain. The CDR3 is 13 residues long. Trimming pared 0 bases from V and 0 bases from J, leaving 6 bases between. CDR1 GTSNPN and CDR2 SVGIG come from the germline V gene (reference sequence). The CDR3 spells CAWSVRISYEQYF. CDR3 sequence (DNA): TGTGCCTGGAGTGTTCGGATCTCCTACGAGCAGTACTTC.

The chain joins TRBV10-3 to TRBJ2-1; D possibly corresponds to TRBD2 (6 bases). In germline, CDR1 is ENHRY, CDR2 SYGVKD. Trimming shortened V by 2 bases and J by 8 bases, and 13 bases separated the two germline ends. CDR3 size: 14 residues. CDR3 region: CAISERELRHEQFF. In DNA form, the CDR3 reads TGTGCCATCAGTGAGCGGGAGCTACGCCATGAGCAGTTCTTC.

The chain is built from TRBV19 and TRBJ2-7; 8 nucleotides line up with TRBD1. The CDR3 runs to 14 residues. Germline V lookup: CDR1 LNHDA, CDR2 SQIVND (reference sequence). Trimming at V came to 5 bases and at J to 2 bases, leaving 5 bases not matched to a gene. As DNA, the CDR3 is TGTGCCAGTAGTCCGGGGACAGGCACCTACGAGCAGTACTTC. Amino acid sequence: CASSPGTGTYEQYF.

A remark on this clone: At one of its ends the junction is not consistent with the germline gene, which may arise from a read error. This chain connects TRBV4-3 to TRBJ2-7; the D gene is possibly TRBD2 (6 bases). This CDR3 has 15 residues. Germline V gene lookup returns CDR1 LGHNA and CDR2 YSLEER. The CDR3 spells CASRQVAGSTHEQYF. The CDR3 nucleotides read TGCGCCAGCAGGCAAGTGGCCGGGAGTACGCACGAGCAGTACTTC.